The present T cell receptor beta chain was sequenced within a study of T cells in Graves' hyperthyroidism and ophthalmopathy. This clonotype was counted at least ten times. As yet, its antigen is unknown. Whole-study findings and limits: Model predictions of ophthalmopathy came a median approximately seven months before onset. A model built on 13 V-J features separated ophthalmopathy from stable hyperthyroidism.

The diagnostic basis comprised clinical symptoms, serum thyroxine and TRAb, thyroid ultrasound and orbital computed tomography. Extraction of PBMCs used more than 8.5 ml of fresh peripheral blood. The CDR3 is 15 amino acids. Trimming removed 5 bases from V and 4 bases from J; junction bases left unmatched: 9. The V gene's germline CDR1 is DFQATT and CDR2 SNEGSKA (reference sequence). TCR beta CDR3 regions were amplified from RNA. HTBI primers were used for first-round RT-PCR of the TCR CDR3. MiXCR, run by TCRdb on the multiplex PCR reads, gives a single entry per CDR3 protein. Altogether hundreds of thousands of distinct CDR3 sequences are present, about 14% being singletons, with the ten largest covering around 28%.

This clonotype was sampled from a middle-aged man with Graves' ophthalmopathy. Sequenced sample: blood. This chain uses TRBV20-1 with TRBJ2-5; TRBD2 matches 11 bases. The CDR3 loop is CSAPPLAGGSETQYF. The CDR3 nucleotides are TGCAGTGCTCCCCCTCTAGCGGGAGGATCAGAGACCCAGTACTTC.